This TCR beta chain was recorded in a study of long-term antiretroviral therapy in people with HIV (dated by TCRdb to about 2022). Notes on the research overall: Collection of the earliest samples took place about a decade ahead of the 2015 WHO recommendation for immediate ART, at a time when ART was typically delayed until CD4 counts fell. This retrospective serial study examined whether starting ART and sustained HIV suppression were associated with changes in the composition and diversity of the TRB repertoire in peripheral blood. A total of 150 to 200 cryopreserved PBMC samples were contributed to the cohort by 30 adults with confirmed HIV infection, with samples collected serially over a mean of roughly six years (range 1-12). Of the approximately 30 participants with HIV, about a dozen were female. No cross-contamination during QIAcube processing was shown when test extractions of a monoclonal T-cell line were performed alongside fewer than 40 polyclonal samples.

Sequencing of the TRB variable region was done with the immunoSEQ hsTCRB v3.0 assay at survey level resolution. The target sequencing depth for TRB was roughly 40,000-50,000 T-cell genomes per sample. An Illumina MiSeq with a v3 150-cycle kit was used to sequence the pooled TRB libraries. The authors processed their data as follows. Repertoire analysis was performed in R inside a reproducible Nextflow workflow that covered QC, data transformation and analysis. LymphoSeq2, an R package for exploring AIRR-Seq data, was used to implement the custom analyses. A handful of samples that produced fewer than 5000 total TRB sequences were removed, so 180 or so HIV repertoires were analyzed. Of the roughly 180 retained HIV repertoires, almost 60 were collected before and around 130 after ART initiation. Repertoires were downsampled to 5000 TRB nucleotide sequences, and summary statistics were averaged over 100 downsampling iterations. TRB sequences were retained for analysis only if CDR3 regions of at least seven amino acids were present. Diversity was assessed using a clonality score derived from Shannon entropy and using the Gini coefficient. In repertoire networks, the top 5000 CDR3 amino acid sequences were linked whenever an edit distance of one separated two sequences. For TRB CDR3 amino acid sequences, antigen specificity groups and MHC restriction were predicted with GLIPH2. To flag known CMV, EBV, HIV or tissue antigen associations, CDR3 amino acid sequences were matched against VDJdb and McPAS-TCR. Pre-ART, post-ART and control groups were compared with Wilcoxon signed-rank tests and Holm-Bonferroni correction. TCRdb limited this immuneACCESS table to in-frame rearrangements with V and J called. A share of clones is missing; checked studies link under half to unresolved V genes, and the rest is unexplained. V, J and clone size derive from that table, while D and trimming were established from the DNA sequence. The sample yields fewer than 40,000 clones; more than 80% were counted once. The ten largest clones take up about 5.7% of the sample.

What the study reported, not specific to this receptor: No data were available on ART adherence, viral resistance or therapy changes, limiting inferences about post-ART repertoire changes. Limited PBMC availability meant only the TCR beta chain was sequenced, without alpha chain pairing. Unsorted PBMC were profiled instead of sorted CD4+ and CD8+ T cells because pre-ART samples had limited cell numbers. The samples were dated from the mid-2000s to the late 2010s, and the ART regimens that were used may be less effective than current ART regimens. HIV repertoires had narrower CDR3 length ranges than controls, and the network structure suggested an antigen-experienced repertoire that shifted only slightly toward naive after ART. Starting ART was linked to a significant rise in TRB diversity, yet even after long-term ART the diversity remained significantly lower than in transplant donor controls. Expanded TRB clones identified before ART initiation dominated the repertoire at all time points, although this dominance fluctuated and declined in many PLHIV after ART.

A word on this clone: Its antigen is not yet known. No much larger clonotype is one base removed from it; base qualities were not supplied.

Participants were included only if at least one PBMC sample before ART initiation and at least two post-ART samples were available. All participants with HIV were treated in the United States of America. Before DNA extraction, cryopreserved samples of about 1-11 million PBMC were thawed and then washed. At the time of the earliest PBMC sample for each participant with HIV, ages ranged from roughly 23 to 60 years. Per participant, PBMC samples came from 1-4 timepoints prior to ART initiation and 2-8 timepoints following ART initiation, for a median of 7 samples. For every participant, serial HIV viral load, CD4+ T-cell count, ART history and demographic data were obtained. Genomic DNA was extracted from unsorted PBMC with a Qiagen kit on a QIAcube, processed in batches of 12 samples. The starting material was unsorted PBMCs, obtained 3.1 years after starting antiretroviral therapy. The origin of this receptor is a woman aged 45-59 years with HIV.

The nucleotides are TGTGCCAGCAGCTCTCAACTAGCGGTATACAATGAGCAGTTCTTC. Its protein reads: CASSSQLAVYNEQFF. Rearrangement joined TRBV5-8 to TRBJ2-1; 8 central nucleotides agree with TRBD2. V loses 3 bases at its end and J loses 4 bases; junction bases beyond the gene matches: 6. The CDR3 spans 15 residues, from the cysteine through the phenylalanine. The DNA shown is the 45-base CDR3, in frame from base 1. The CDR1 and CDR2 encoded by the germline V gene are SGHTS and YDEGEE.